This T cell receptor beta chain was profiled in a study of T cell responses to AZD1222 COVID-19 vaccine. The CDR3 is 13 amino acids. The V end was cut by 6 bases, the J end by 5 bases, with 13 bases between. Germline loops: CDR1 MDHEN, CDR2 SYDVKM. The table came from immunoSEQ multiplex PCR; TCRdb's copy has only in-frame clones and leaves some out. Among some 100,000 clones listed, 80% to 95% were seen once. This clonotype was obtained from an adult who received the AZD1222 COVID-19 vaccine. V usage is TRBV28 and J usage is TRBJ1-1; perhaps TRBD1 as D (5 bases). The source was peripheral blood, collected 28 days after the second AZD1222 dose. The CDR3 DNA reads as TGTGCCAGCAGGCAAGGGACGGCGACTGAAGCTTTCTTT. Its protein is CASRQGTATEAFF.